Shown below are 23 T cell receptor beta chains from a single sample sequenced in a study of tumor-infiltrating lymphocytes in localized non-small cell lung cancer. Method: immunoSEQ multiplex PCR; TCRdb's copy keeps in-frame clones and lacks some. The sample lists 15,000 to 17,000 clones, roughly 69% seen once, with around 6.1% in the top ten. Input material: lung tumor tissue. All receptors derive from a human donor with non-small cell lung cancer.

The rearrangement joins TRBV5-4 to TRBJ1-1, with a possible D match to TRBD1 (6 bases). Trimming took off 3 bases at V and 4 bases at J, with 16 bases between the two ends. The CDR3 extends over 15 amino acids. Per germline, CDR1 SGHNT and CDR2 YYREEE (reference sequence). The CDR3 loop reads CASSSRWGAPTEAFF. The CDR3 DNA follows: TGTGCCAGCAGCTCGAGGTGGGGGGCCCCCACTGAAGCTTTCTTT.

The rearrangement uses TRBV7-8 and TRBJ2-1, with D perhaps matching TRBD1 (6 bases). The CDR3 is made up of 16 amino acids. Trimming removed 5 bases at V and 0 bases at J, with 14 bases between. Germline lookup yields CDR1 SGHVS and CDR2 FQNEAQ. CDR3: CASSPADRSSYNEQFF. CDR3 DNA: TGTGCCAGCAGCCCCGCCGACAGGAGCTCCTACAATGAGCAGTTCTTC.

This clone was observed a handful of times. The chain has TRBV7-2 and TRBJ2-7; 9 nucleotides match TRBD1. This CDR3 spans 15 amino acids. V trimming: 1 base; J trimming: 7 bases; junction bases outside the gene matches: 8. Germline CDR1 and CDR2: SGHTA and FQGNSA. The CDR3 coding sequence is TGTGCCAGCAGCTTAGTTGGGACAGGGACCGGAGAGCAGTACTTC. Amino acid sequence: CASSLVGTGTGEQYF.

The rearrangement uses TRBV25-1 and TRBJ1-4, with TRBD1 as a possible D gene (6 bases). This CDR3 has 15 amino acids. V was clipped by 5 bases and J by 4 bases, with 14 bases between them. CDR1 MGHDK and CDR2 SYGVNS come from the germline V gene. The CDR3 region is CASSPRTAHNEKLFF. Here the CDR3 DNA reads TGTGCCAGCAGTCCGCGGACAGCTCATAATGAAAAACTGTTTTTT.

This clone has a handful of counts. This chain connects TRBV7-2 to TRBJ1-3; D is perhaps TRBD1 (5 bases). The CDR3 runs 15 residues. Trimming took off 4 bases at V and 2 bases at J, with 12 bases between the two ends. Germline V gene data show CDR1 as SGHTA and CDR2 as FQGNSA. The CDR3 nucleotides are TGTGCCAGCAGCTATCAGGGAGGGACTGGAAACACCATATATTTT. This translates into CASSYQGGTGNTIYF.

J is TRBJ1-5 and V is TRBV5-1, with TRBD1 matching 8 bases. The V and J ends lost 5 bases and 5 bases, in that order; junction bases with no gene match: 9. Per germline, CDR1 SGHRS and CDR2 YFSETQ. CDR3 length: 15 amino acids. CDR3 DNA sequence: TGCGCCAGCAGTTGGACAGGGAACGGGGATCAGCCCCAGCATTTT. This translates into CASSWTGNGDQPQHF.

The chain couples TRBV19 to TRBJ1-2; 7 nucleotides align to TRBD1. The length of the CDR3 is 13 residues. Trimming cost V 7 bases and J 1 base; bases outside gene matches: 3. Germline V gene sequence: CDR1 LNHDA, CDR2 SQIVND (reference sequence). CDR3 bases: TGTGCCAGTACCCCAGGGGGTAACTATGGCTACACCTTC. Translated, it gives CASTPGGNYGYTF.

There are a few counts of this clone. The V call is TRBV6-5, the J call TRBJ1-2; possibly TRBD1 for D (6 bases). The CDR3 length is 13 residues. The V gene lost 5 bases and the J gene lost 8 bases, with 15 bases spanning the gap. The germline V gene has CDR1 MNHEY and CDR2 SVGAGI. The CDR3 sequence: CASSLQGGRGYTF. The CDR3 nucleotides read TGTGCCAGCAGTCTACAGGGTGGAAGGGGCTACACCTTC.

The chain combines TRBV7-2 with TRBJ1-5, with a possible D match to TRBD1 (5 bases). The CDR3 loop spans 16 amino acids. Germline V CDR1 and CDR2: SGHTA, FQGNSA. Trimming removed 1 base from V and 4 bases from J, with 14 bases in between. CDR3 in DNA: TGTGCCAGCAGCTTAGGCGGGGGGTCGGGAAATCAGCCCCAGCATTTT. Its translation: CASSLGGGSGNQPQHF.

The chain's CDR3 is CASSSPKRELNNEQFF. The DNA of the CDR3 is TGTGCCAGCAGCTCCCCTAAGCGGGAGTTGAACAATGAGCAGTTCTTC. The chain joins TRBV7-9 to TRBJ2-1, with 8 positions matching TRBD2. The CDR3 contains 16 residues. V lost 4 bases and J lost 5; bases outside the gene matches: 10. Germline V gives CDR1 SEHNR, CDR2 FQNEAQ (reference sequence).

This clone was detected a few times. This chain uses TRBV19 with TRBJ1-4, with D perhaps matching TRBD1 (5 bases). Germline CDR1 is LNHDA and CDR2 is SQIVND (reference sequence). This CDR3 is 15 amino acids long. Trimming removed 8 bases from V and 3 bases from J, with 16 bases in between. Written as DNA, the CDR3 is TGTGCCAGTGGTCCAGGGTCGAGAGCTAATGAAAAACTGTTTTTT. Residues: CASGPGSRANEKLFF.

This clone was found a few times. The chain combines TRBV5-4 with TRBJ2-1; D gene uncertain. The V end was cut by 0 bases, the J end by 5 bases, with 9 bases between. Germline-derived CDR1 and CDR2 are SGHNT and YYREEE (reference sequence). This CDR3 spans 14 amino acids. The CDR3: CASSLAARDNEQFF. CDR3 coding DNA: TGTGCCAGCAGCTTGGCCGCTAGAGACAATGAGCAGTTCTTC.

The rearrangement uses TRBV19 and TRBJ2-1, with D perhaps matching TRBD1 (5 bases). The germline V and J ends were trimmed by 7 bases and 9 bases, with 13 bases remaining between them. Germline CDR1 and CDR2: LNHDA and SQIVND (reference sequence). The length of the CDR3 is 12 residues. The CDR3 DNA reads as TGTGCCAGTACCAAGGGGTCCGGTGAGCAGTTCTTC. Translation gives CASTKGSGEQFF. Drawing the rest from reference TRBV19 and TRBJ2-1, the complete variable domain is DGGITQSPKYLFRKEGQNVTLSCEQNLNHDAMYWYRQDPGQGLRLIYYSQIVNDFQKGDIAEGYSVSREKKESFPLTVTSAQKNPTAFYLCASTKGSGEQFFGPGTRLTVL.

The chain has TRBV5-1 and TRBJ2-7; a possible D gene is TRBD1 (6 bases). Between the trimmed V and J ends, which lost 1 base and 5 bases, there was a span of 16 bases. Germline V gene lookup returns CDR1 SGHRS and CDR2 YFSETQ. The CDR3 extends over 15 amino acids. CDR3 coding DNA: TGCGCCAGCAGCTTGTCGGCTCCAGGGGCGGACGAGCAGTACTTC. This translates into CASSLSAPGADEQYF.

By share of the sample, this clone is medium-sized (0.01 to 0.1%). This rearrangement joins TRBV30 to TRBJ1-5; unclear D gene. Germline V gene lookup returns CDR1 GTSNPN and CDR2 SVGIG (reference sequence). CDR3 length equals 16 residues. The V gene lost 0 bases and the J gene lost 4 bases, with 16 bases spanning the gap. The CDR3 loop is CAWSVGSVYGNQPQHF. The CDR3 coding sequence is TGTGCCTGGAGTGTTGGCTCTGTCTACGGAAATCAGCCCCAGCATTTT.

The chain carries TRBV5-5 and TRBJ2-7, with D hard to call. There are 15 residues in the CDR3. Germline V gene data show CDR1 as SGHKS and CDR2 as YYEKEE (reference sequence). Trimming pared 0 bases from V and 1 base from J, leaving 11 bases between. This CDR3 is CASSLAGTSSYEQYF. For the CDR3, the DNA is TGTGCCAGCAGCTTGGCCGGCACATCTTCCTACGAGCAGTACTTC.

The CDR3 bases are TGTGCCAGCAGCCCACAGGGAACCGACACCGGGGAGCTGTTTTTT. Translation: CASSPQGTDTGELFF. The gene calls are TRBV7-2 and TRBJ2-2, with a possible D match to TRBD1 (6 bases). The CDR3 runs to 15 residues. The germline V and J ends were trimmed by 5 bases and 3 bases, with 13 bases remaining between them. The germline gives CDR1 SGHTA, CDR2 FQGNSA. The entire variable domain, with the rest obtained from reference TRBV7-2 and TRBJ2-2, is as follows: GAGVSQSPSNKVTEKGKDVELRCDPISGHTALYWYRQSLGQGLEFLIYFQGNSAPDKSGLPSDRFSAERTGGSVSTLTIQRTQQEDSAVYLCASSPQGTDTGELFFGEGSRLTVL.

This rearrangement joins TRBV19 to TRBJ2-7; 8 positions agree with TRBD1. CDR3 size: 15 residues. The V and J ends lost 4 bases and 3 bases, in that order; junction bases with no gene match: 8. Germline CDR1 is LNHDA and CDR2 is SQIVND (reference sequence). The CDR3 nucleotides read TGTGCCAGTAGTACCAGTTGGACAGGGAGCTACGAGCAGTACTTC. Translating it yields CASSTSWTGSYEQYF.

The gene calls are TRBV19 and TRBJ2-1, with no clear D. V was shortened by 6 bases and J by 1 base, with 10 bases between the two germline ends. CDR1 and CDR2 from the germline V gene are LNHDA and SQIVND (reference sequence). The CDR3 length is 14 residues. CDR3 sequence: CASRPRESYNEQFF. CDR3 nucleotides: TGTGCCAGTAGGCCCCGCGAATCCTACAATGAGCAGTTCTTC.

The V and J genes are TRBV10-3 and TRBJ2-7; D is perhaps TRBD1 or TRBD2 (7 bases each). The CDR3 spans 14 residues. Germline CDR1 and CDR2: ENHRY and SYGVKD. The germline V and J ends were trimmed by 4 bases and 5 bases, with 15 bases remaining between them. The CDR3, as DNA: TGTGCCATCAGTGGGAGGGAGGGGGCGGACGAGCAGTACTTC. Protein sequence: CAISGREGADEQYF.

A few counts support this clone. The chain has TRBV21-1 and TRBJ2-7. TRBV21-1 is shown as a pseudogene. The CDR3 contains 15 residues. The CDR3 spells CASSKIPGGVGEQYF. The CDR3 DNA follows: TGTGCCAGCAGCAAAATCCCTGGGGGAGTTGGCGAGCAGTACTTC.

V usage is TRBV10-3 and J usage is TRBJ1-6; 7 nucleotides align to TRBD1. CDR1 and CDR2 from the germline V gene are ENHRY and SYGVKD. V lost 6 bases, J lost 10 bases, and 9 bases stayed unmatched. This CDR3 is 14 amino acids long. CDR3 sequence reads: CAIRRQGPGSPLHF. The CDR3 DNA is TGTGCCATCAGACGACAGGGCCCGGGGTCACCCCTCCACTTT.

This clone was seen only a few times. The DNA for the CDR3 is TGTGCCAGCAGTTTCCCACTTCAGGGTGAGAGGGTCACAGATACGCAGTATTTT. As protein: CASSFPLQGERVTDTQYF. The chain uses TRBV28 and TRBJ2-3, with D possibly being TRBD1 or TRBD2 (5 bases each). Germline loops: CDR1 MDHEN, CDR2 SYDVKM. The CDR3 contains 18 residues. Trimming cost V 3 bases and J 2 bases, with 21 bases left between them.